The entry that follows covers one T cell receptor beta chain sequence. The source of the sample is a study of blood T cell repertoires in COVID-19. About the research overall: The analysed material was cDNA or gDNA that came from T cells, B-cell-depleted T cells, or PBMCs.

CDR1 and CDR2 from the germline V gene are MDHEN and SYDVKM. V gave up 7 bases and J gave up 4 bases; unmatched junction bases: 8. CDR3 length equals 14 residues. The repertoire was sequenced with immunoSEQ multiplex PCR; TCRdb's copy has only in-frame clones and lacks some. The data show tens of thousands of clones, approximately 85% seen once. Sequenced sample: peripheral blood. The TCR sequence derives from a woman aged 80 or older with acute or convalescent COVID-19. This chain links TRBV28 with TRBJ1-1; TRBD1 matches at 8 bases. The CDR3 DNA follows: TGTGCCAGCATCGTCAGGGGGCTTGGCACTGAAGCTTTCTTT. Encoded protein: CASIVRGLGTEAFF.